Below, 21 T cell receptor beta chains from the same sample are listed, as sequenced in a study of T cell responses to AZD1222 COVID-19 vaccine. Sequenced by immunoSEQ multiplex PCR; TCRdb stores in-frame clones only, minus some. The sample has tens of thousands of clones, around four fifths seen once. Material: peripheral blood, obtained on day 0 of AZD1222 vaccination. These TCRs come from an adult in good health.

The J gene is TRBJ2-7, the V gene TRBV23-1, with 8 bases lining up with TRBD1. TRBV23-1 qualifies as an ORF whose function is uncertain. The CDR3 runs to 19 residues. The V and J ends lost 0 bases and 4 bases, in that order; junction bases with no gene match: 17. CDR3 DNA sequence: TGCGCCAGCAGTCAATCGAAAGGACAGGGTGAAGGTTTATGGTACGAGCAGTACTTC. It yields the protein CASSQSKGQGEGLWYEQYF.

This clone was counted a few times. J is TRBJ2-1 and V is TRBV2; 8 bases fit TRBD2. Germline V lookup: CDR1 SNHLY, CDR2 FYNNEI. CDR3 length: 15 amino acids. The junction had 2 bases not matched to a gene; V was cut back by 4 bases and J by 0 bases. The CDR3 DNA reads as TGTGCCAGCAGTGGGGGGACTAGCTCCTACAATGAGCAGTTCTTC. It is translated as CASSGGTSSYNEQFF.

The V and J genes are TRBV4-3 and TRBJ1-2; a weak D match, TRBD1 (5 bases). The CDR3 contains 14 residues. Germline lookup yields CDR1 LGHNA and CDR2 YSLEER. The germline V and J ends were trimmed by 0 bases and 8 bases, with 13 bases remaining between them. CDR3 in amino acids: CASSQDQGAWGYTF. The CDR3 region has the DNA TGCGCCAGCAGCCAAGATCAAGGGGCATGGGGCTACACCTTC.

The rearrangement uses TRBV6-6 and TRBJ2-1; tentative D call: TRBD2 (6 bases). The V gene's germline CDR1 is MNHNY and CDR2 SVGAGI (reference sequence). V lost 5 bases to trimming and J lost 0 bases, with 11 bases between them. The length of the CDR3 is 15 residues. For the CDR3, the DNA is TGTGCCAGCAGTAAACGGGGGAGCTCCTACAATGAGCAGTTCTTC. Its protein is CASSKRGSSYNEQFF.

This clone turned up a few times. This chain links TRBV28 with TRBJ2-1; TRBD1 matches at 8 bases. The CDR3 totals 14 residues. Unmatched junction bases numbered 5, after V lost 6 bases and J lost 4 bases. CDR1 MDHEN and CDR2 SYDVKM come from the germline V gene. The DNA for the CDR3 is TGTGCCAGCAGGACAGGGGCCCCTTACAATGAGCAGTTCTTC. Translated, it gives CASRTGAPYNEQFF.

The genes are TRBV6-5 and TRBJ2-3; 12 nucleotides line up with TRBD2. This CDR3 has 15 amino acids. V shed 7 bases, J shed 5 bases, and the junction held 7 bases outside the gene matches. Per germline, CDR1 MNHEY and CDR2 SVGAGI. The chain's CDR3 is CASNRLAGVGDTQYF. The CDR3 DNA sequence: TGTGCCAGCAACAGACTAGCGGGAGTAGGAGATACGCAGTATTTT.

V and J are TRBV5-1 and TRBJ2-3; tentative D call: TRBD2 (6 bases). The CDR3 covers 15 residues. Trimming stripped 2 bases from V and 2 bases from J, with 12 bases between. The germline CDR1 and CDR2 sequences are SGHRS and YFSETQ. CDR3 sequence: CASSFRGTYTDTQYF. The DNA for the CDR3 is TGCGCCAGCAGCTTTCGAGGGACTTACACAGATACGCAGTATTTT.

The chain recombines TRBV5-1 with TRBJ2-7; D is perhaps TRBD1 (6 bases). The CDR3 runs 13 residues. The V gene's germline CDR1 is SGHRS and CDR2 YFSETQ. Trimming stripped 2 bases from V and 3 bases from J, with 9 bases between. The CDR3 loop is CASSLVGGYEQYF. The CDR3, as DNA: TGCGCCAGCAGCTTAGTAGGGGGCTACGAGCAGTACTTC.

V is TRBV5-6 and J is TRBJ2-7; TRBD1 or TRBD2 may be the D gene (6 bases each). The germline CDR1 and CDR2 sequences are SGHDT and YYEEEE. CDR3 length: 14 amino acids. V dropped 4 bases and J dropped 4 bases, with 15 bases sitting between them. CDR3 sequence reads: CASSARGALYEQYF. CDR3 coding DNA: TGTGCCAGCAGCGCGAGGGGGGCGCTTTACGAGCAGTACTTC.

The chain employs TRBV19 and TRBJ1-1; D ambiguous. The V and J ends lost 7 bases and 4 bases respectively, with 13 bases between them. The CDR3 loop spans 13 amino acids. From germline, CDR1 is LNHDA and CDR2 SQIVND (reference sequence). The DNA of the CDR3 is TGTGCCAGTAATGAAGGGTGGGGCACTGAAGCTTTCTTT. Residues: CASNEGWGTEAFF.

The rearrangement joins TRBV4-3 to TRBJ2-2; TRBD1 matches at 11 bases. The germline gives CDR1 LGHNA, CDR2 YSLEER. This CDR3 has 17 amino acids. Trimming removed 0 bases from V and 6 bases from J; junction bases left unmatched: 6. As DNA, the CDR3 is TGCGCCAGCAGCCAAGAAAGGGACAGGGGGAGCGCCGGGGAGCTGTTTTTT. Translated: CASSQERDRGSAGELFF.

This chain connects TRBV7-6 to TRBJ2-7; D is ambiguous. Germline lookup yields CDR1 SGHVS and CDR2 FNYEAQ. V was cut by 8 bases and J by 3 bases, with 14 bases left in between. This CDR3 has 13 amino acids. The CDR3 is CASSLDGYYEQYF. As DNA, the CDR3 is TGTGCCAGCTCCCTTGACGGGTACTACGAGCAGTACTTC.

V usage is TRBV5-1 and J usage is TRBJ1-1; 8 positions agree with TRBD1. This CDR3 comprises 14 residues. Germline assignment: CDR1 SGHRS and CDR2 YFSETQ. Losses at the gene ends were 2 bases for V and 4 bases for J; bases not matched to a gene: 4. CDR3 in DNA: TGCGCCAGCAGCTTCTATACAGGGGGCACTGAAGCTTTCTTT. This translates into CASSFYTGGTEAFF.

This chain uses TRBV2 with TRBJ1-6; a possible D gene is TRBD1 (6 bases). The CDR3 sequence is 14 residues long. V lost 3 bases to trimming and J lost 10 bases, with 13 bases between them. The germline V gene encodes CDR1 SNHLY and CDR2 FYNNEI. This chain's CDR3 is CASSDVQGNSPLHF. CDR3 coding DNA: TGTGCCAGCAGTGATGTGCAGGGGAACTCACCCCTCCACTTT.

This clone appeared a few times. CDR3 residues: CASRGSSNQPQHF. The CDR3 DNA follows: TGTGCCAGCCGGGGCTCCAGCAATCAGCCCCAGCATTTT. The chain couples TRBV28 to TRBJ1-5; D may be TRBD1 (5 bases). Per germline, CDR1 MDHEN and CDR2 SYDVKM. Trimming removed 8 bases from V and 1 base from J, with 9 bases in between. The CDR3 runs 13 residues.

The V and J genes are TRBV2 and TRBJ2-3, with D hard to call. Germline V gene data show CDR1 as SNHLY and CDR2 as FYNNEI. V shed 2 bases and J shed 2 bases, with 2 bases lying between them. This CDR3 has 12 amino acids. The CDR3 DNA reads as TGTGCCAGCAGTGAAAACACAGATACGCAGTATTTT. As protein: CASSENTDTQYF. The full variable domain, rest sourced from reference TRBV2 and TRBJ2-3, is EPEVTQTPSHQVTQMGQEVILRCVPISNHLYFYWYRQILGQKVEFLVSFYNNEISEKSEIFDDQFSVERPDGSNFTLKIRSTKLEDSAMYFCASSENTDTQYFGPGTRLTVL.

As regards this clone: An end of the junction differs from the germline gene, which may be a read error. The chain uses TRBV7-7 and TRBJ2-7; a possible D gene is TRBD2 (5 bases). CDR1 and CDR2 (germline): SSHAT, FNYEAQ (reference sequence). The CDR3 sequence is 13 residues long. CDR3 region: CASSLELGVEQYF. DNA of the CDR3: TGTGCTAGCAGCTTAGAACTAGGCGTCGAGCAGTACTTC.

V gene TRBV12-3 or TRBV12-4 combines with J gene TRBJ2-1; 9 positions agree with TRBD2. This CDR3 is 13 amino acids long. Trimming cost V 4 bases and J 9 bases; bases outside gene matches: 4. The CDR3 region is CASSSSGKIEQFF. As DNA, the CDR3 is TGTGCCAGCAGTTCTAGCGGGAAAATTGAGCAGTTCTTC.

This chain connects TRBV3-1 (or the pseudogene TRBV3-2) to TRBJ1-3; unclear D gene. Trimming took 5 bases from V and 4 from J, leaving 9 bases between them. The germline CDR1 and CDR2 sequences are LGHDT and YNNKEL (reference sequence). The CDR3 covers 13 residues. CDR3 in amino acids: CASSFGRGNTIYF. CDR3 DNA sequence: TGTGCCAGCAGCTTTGGACGAGGAAACACCATATATTTT.

The count of this clone is one. V and J are TRBV7-6 and TRBJ2-7; a weak D match, TRBD1 (5 bases). The V end was cut by 3 bases, the J end by 2 bases, with 8 bases between. The CDR3 has 13 residues. The V gene's germline CDR1 is SGHVS and CDR2 FNYEAQ. CDR3 sequence reads: CASSFGRAYEQYF. CDR3 nucleotide sequence: TGTGCCAGCAGCTTTGGCAGGGCCTACGAGCAGTACTTC. Full variable domain (rest looked up from reference TRBV7-6 and TRBJ2-7): GAGVSQSPRYKVTKRGQDVALRCDPISGHVSLYWYRQALGQGPEFLTYFNYEAQQDKSGLPNDRFSAERPEGSISTLTIQRTEQRDSAMYRCASSFGRAYEQYFGPGTRLTVT.

This chain connects TRBV10-3 to TRBJ1-5; possibly TRBD1 for D (5 bases). CDR1 ENHRY and CDR2 SYGVKD come from the germline V gene. V lost 6 bases and J lost 0, with 15 bases in between. The CDR3 contains 16 residues. Written as DNA, the CDR3 is TGTGCCATCAGCTCACACCAGGGTCATAGCAATCAGCCCCAGCATTTT. Translation: CAISSHQGHSNQPQHF.